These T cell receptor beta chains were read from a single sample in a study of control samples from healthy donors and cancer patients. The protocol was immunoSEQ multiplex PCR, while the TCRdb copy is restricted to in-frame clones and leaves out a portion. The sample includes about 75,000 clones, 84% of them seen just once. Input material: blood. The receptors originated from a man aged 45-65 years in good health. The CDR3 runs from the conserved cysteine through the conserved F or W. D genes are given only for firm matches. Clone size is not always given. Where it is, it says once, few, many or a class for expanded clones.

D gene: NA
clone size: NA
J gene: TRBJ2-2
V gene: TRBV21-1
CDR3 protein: CASSNAGGQGAVTGELFF
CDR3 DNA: TGTGCCAGCAGCAACGCGGGGGGACAGGGGGCGGTAACCGGGGAGCTGTTTTTT

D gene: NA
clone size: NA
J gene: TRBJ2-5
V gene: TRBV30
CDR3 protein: CASKQGGGETQYF
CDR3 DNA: TGTGCCAGTAAACAGGGAGGTGGAGAGACCCAGTACTTC

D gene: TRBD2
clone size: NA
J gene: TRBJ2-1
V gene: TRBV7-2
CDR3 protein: CASSSGLAGVGEQFF
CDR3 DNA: TGTGCCAGCAGCTCGGGACTAGCGGGAGTCGGTGAGCAGTTCTTC

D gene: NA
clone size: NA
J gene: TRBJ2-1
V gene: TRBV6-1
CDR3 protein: CASSVSGARGVDEQFF
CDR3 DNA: TGTGCCAGCAGTGTATCCGGAGCGAGAGGGGTGGATGAGCAGTTCTTC

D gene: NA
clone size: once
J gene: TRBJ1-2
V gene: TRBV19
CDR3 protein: CASSISDLHYGYTF
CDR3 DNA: TGTGCCAGTAGCATCTCTGACCTACACTATGGCTACACCTTC

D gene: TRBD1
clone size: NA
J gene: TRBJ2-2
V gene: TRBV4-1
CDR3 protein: CASSHEAWDRGLTGELFF
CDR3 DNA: TGCGCCAGCAGCCACGAAGCCTGGGACAGGGGGCTTACCGGGGAGCTGTTTTTT

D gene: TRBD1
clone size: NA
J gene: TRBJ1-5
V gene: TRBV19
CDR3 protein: CASTSGQGGNQPQHF
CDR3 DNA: TGTGCCAGTACTTCAGGACAGGGCGGCAATCAGCCCCAGCATTTT

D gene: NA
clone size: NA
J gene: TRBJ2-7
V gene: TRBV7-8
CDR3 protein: CASSFVRDYEQYF
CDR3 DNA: TGTGCCAGCAGCTTTGTCAGGGACTACGAGCAGTACTTC

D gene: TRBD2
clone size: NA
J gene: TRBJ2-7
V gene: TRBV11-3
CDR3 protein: CASSFPGAGPYEQYF
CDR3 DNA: TGTGCCAGCAGCTTCCCGGGAGCGGGACCCTACGAGCAGTACTTC

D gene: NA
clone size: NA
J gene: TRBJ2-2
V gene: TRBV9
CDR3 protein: CASSVAGNTGELFF
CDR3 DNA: TGTGCCAGCAGCGTAGCCGGGAACACCGGGGAGCTGTTTTTT

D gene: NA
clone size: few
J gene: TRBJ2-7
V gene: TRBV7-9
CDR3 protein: CASSLAQGGSYEQYF
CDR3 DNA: TGTGCCAGCAGCTTAGCTCAAGGGGGTTCCTACGAGCAGTACTTC

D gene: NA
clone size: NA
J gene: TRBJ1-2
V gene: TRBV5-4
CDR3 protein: CASSLEGYGYTF
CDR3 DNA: TGTGCCAGCAGCCTTGAGGGCTATGGCTACACCTTC

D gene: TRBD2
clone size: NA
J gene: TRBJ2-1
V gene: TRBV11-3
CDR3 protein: CASSPSFGLAGAEAYNEQFF
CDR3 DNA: TGTGCCAGCAGCCCCTCTTTCGGGCTAGCGGGAGCGGAGGCCTACAATGAGCAGTTCTTC

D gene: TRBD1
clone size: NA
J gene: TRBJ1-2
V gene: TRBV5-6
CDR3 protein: CASSSTGGVGYTF
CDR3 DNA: TGTGCCAGCAGCTCGACAGGGGGCGTCGGCTACACCTTC

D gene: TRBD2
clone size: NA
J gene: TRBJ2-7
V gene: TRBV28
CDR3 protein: CASSARTSGNSREQYF
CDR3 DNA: TGTGCCAGCAGTGCTCGGACTAGCGGAAACTCTCGGGAGCAGTACTTC

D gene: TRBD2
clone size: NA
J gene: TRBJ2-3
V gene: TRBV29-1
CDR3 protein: CSVPGLAGFSDTQYF
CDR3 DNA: TGCAGCGTTCCTGGACTAGCGGGATTCTCAGATACGCAGTATTTT

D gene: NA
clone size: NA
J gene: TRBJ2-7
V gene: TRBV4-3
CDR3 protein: CASSQGGLRDDEQYF
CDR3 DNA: TGCGCCAGCAGCCAAGGGGGGCTTAGGGACGACGAGCAGTACTTC

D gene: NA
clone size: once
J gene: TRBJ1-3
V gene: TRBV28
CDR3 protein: CASSLPGLRDTIYF
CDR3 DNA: TGTGCCAGCAGTTTACCGGGGCTAAGGGACACCATATATTTT

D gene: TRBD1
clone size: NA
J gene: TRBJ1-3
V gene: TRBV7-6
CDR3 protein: CASSSGTGLSGNTIYF
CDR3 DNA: TGTGCCAGCAGCTCCGGGACAGGTCTCTCTGGAAACACCATATATTTT

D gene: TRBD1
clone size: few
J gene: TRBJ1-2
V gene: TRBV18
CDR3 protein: CASSLTGVSLYGYTF
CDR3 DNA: TGTGCCAGCTCACTAACAGGGGTGTCTCTTTATGGCTACACCTTC

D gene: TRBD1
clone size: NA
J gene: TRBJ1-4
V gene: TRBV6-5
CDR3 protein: CASPRGRNEKLFF
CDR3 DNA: TGTGCCAGCCCTAGGGGGCGAAATGAAAAACTGTTTTTT

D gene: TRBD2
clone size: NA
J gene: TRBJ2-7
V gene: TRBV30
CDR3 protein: CAWSELAGGGRYEQYF
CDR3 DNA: TGTGCCTGGAGCGAACTAGCGGGAGGAGGTCGCTACGAGCAGTACTTC

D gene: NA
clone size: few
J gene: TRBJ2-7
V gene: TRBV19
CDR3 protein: CASSVVTDSYEQYF
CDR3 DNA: TGTGCCAGTAGTGTGGTGACAGATTCCTACGAGCAGTACTTC

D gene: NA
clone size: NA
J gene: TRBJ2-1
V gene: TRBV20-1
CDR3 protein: CSASDADRLSNEQFF
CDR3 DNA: TGCAGTGCTAGTGATGCGGATCGTCTAAGCAATGAGCAGTTCTTC

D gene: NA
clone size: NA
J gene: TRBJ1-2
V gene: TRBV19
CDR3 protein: CASLTGGAAYGYTF
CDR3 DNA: TGTGCCAGTCTAACTGGGGGCGCTGCCTATGGCTACACCTTC

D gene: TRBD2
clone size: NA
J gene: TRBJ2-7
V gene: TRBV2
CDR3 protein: CASIPGGISYEQYF
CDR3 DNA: TGTGCCAGCATTCCGGGAGGAATTTCCTACGAGCAGTACTTC

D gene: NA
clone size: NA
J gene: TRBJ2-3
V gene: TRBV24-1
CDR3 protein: CATSEVTDTQYF
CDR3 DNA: TGTGCCACCAGTGAGGTCACAGATACGCAGTATTTT